A single sample gave rise to the 9 T cell receptor beta chains below, sequenced in a study of chemoradiotherapy in HPV16-positive cancers. TCRdb's copy holds only in-frame clones and misses some; the assay was immunoSEQ multiplex PCR. The sample includes roughly 900 clones, around 93% seen only once; the top ten take around 3.4%. Sequenced material: tumor tissue, taken from a patient who underwent chemoradiotherapy. The receptor set was obtained from a human donor with HPV-associated anogenital cancer.

The chain employs TRBV5-6 and TRBJ1-6; D call uncertain. The CDR3 loop spans 16 amino acids. Germline CDR1 and CDR2: SGHDT and YYEEEE. The V end lost 1 base, the J end lost 8 bases, and 16 bases lay between the germline ends. In nucleotides, the CDR3 is TGTGCCAGCAGCTTGTCTTGGGCGCGGAGTGATTCACCCCTCCACTTT. Translating it yields CASSLSWARSDSPLHF.

This clone appeared once. The chain employs TRBV5-4 and TRBJ1-1; TRBD1 agrees at 8 bases. The CDR3 runs to 15 residues. V shed 1 base and J 4 bases; nucleotides not matched to a gene: 6. The germline CDR1 and CDR2 sequences are SGHNT and YYREEE (reference sequence). CDR3 coding DNA: TGTGCCAGCAGCTTGACCGGACAGGGAATCACTGAAGCTTTCTTT. It translates to CASSLTGQGITEAFF.

The V gene is TRBV19, the J gene TRBJ1-3; 7 nucleotides agree with TRBD1. CDR1 and CDR2 from the germline V gene are LNHDA and SQIVND (reference sequence). Unmatched junction bases numbered 8, after V lost 8 bases and J lost 4 bases. This CDR3 is 14 amino acids long. Written as DNA, the CDR3 is TGTGCCAGTGGACGGGACAGTGGGGGAAACACCATATATTTT. Residues: CASGRDSGGNTIYF.

The chain employs TRBV29-1 and TRBJ1-1; 9 nucleotides align to TRBD1. The germline V gene encodes CDR1 SQVTM and CDR2 ANQGSEA. This CDR3 comprises 16 residues. The trim removed 0 bases at V and 3 bases at J, leaving 8 bases unmatched. In DNA, the CDR3 is TGCAGCGTTGAAGATCGGGGGACAGGGTTCGACACTGAAGCTTTCTTT. It yields the protein CSVEDRGTGFDTEAFF.

The V gene is TRBV7-8, the J gene TRBJ1-1; D perhaps matches TRBD1 (5 bases). With 3 bases removed from V and 1 base from J, the gap between germline ends came to 9 bases. The germline CDR1 and CDR2 sequences are SGHVS and FQNEAQ. The CDR3 is 14 amino acids. The CDR3 here is CASSLGPQNTEAFF. CDR3 DNA: TGTGCCAGCAGCTTGGGACCGCAGAACACTGAAGCTTTCTTT.

The chain is built from TRBV6-6 and TRBJ2-5; possible D gene TRBD1, 5 bases. This CDR3 comprises 12 residues. The V gene's germline CDR1 is MNHNY and CDR2 SVGAGI (reference sequence). V lost 7 bases and J 5 bases, leaving 11 bases between the germline ends. The chain's CDR3 is CASNQGWETQYF. The CDR3 DNA reads as TGTGCCAGCAATCAGGGATGGGAGACCCAGTACTTC.

The chain is built from TRBV5-1 and TRBJ2-7; TRBD2 matches 7 bases. Unmatched junction bases numbered 12, after V lost 0 bases and J lost 6 bases. There are 16 residues in the CDR3. Germline loops: CDR1 SGHRS, CDR2 YFSETQ. CDR3: CASSLGLGGSRSEQYF. The CDR3 bases are TGCGCCAGCAGCTTGGGTCTCGGGGGGTCGAGGAGCGAGCAGTACTTC.

V and J are TRBV6-5 and TRBJ1-6; TRBD1 matches at 7 bases. Germline loops: CDR1 MNHEY, CDR2 SVGAGI. The CDR3 length is 15 residues. Germline trimming cut 6 bases from V and 6 bases from J; bases unmatched to any gene: 8. CDR3 sequence reads: CASSQRTGANSPLHF. The CDR3, as DNA: TGTGCCAGCAGCCAGAGAACAGGGGCTAATTCACCCCTCCACTTT.

This chain joins TRBV2 and TRBJ2-4, with 11 positions matching TRBD1. The length of the CDR3 is 14 residues. CDR1 SNHLY and CDR2 FYNNEI come from the germline V gene. V lost 8 bases, J lost 6 bases, and 6 bases stayed unmatched. The CDR3 here is CASADRGLRNIQYF. CDR3 nucleotide sequence: TGTGCCAGCGCGGACAGGGGGCTCAGAAACATTCAGTACTTC.